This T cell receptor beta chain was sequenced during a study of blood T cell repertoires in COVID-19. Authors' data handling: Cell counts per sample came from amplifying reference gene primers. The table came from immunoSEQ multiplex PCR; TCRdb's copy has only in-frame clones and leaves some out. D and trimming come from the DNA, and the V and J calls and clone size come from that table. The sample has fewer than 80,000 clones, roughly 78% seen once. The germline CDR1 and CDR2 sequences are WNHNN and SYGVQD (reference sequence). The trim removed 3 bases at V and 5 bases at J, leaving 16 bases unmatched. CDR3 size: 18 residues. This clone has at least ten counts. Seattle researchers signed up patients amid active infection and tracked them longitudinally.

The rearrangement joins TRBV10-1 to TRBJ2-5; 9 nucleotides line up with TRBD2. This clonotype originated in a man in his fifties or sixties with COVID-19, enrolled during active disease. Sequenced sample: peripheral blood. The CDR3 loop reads CASSESSGGTQSWETQYF. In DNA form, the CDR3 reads TGCGCCAGCAGTGAATCAAGCGGGGGGACTCAGAGTTGGGAGACCCAGTACTTC.